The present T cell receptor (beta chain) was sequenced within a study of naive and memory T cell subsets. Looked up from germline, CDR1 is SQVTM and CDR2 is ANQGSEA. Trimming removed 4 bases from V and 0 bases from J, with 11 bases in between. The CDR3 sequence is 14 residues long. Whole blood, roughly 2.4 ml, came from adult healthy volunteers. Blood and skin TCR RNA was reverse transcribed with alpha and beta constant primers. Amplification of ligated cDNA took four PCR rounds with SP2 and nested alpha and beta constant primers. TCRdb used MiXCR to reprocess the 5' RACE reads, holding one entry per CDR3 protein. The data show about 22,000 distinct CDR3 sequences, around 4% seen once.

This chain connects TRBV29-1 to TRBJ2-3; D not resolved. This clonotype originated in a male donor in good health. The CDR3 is CSVGHRLSTDTQYF. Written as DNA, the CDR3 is TGCAGCGTTGGCCACAGACTGAGCACAGATACGCAGTATTTT.